The rows below give T cell receptor beta chains drawn from one sample of a study of cytomegalovirus exposure and HLA in healthy donors. Only in-frame clones appear in the TCRdb table, and some are missing; sequencing was by immunoSEQ multiplex PCR. Altogether under 150,000 clones are present, around 87% being singletons, with the ten largest covering 4% to 6.5%. Sample: PBMCs. These receptor sequences come from a woman aged 30 to 39 in good health and CMV-seronegative. The CDR3 runs from the conserved cysteine through the conserved F or W. D genes are given only for firm matches. Only some rows state a clone size, as once, few, many or a class for expanded clones.

V: TRBV28; length: 15; J: TRBJ1-4; size: -; D: -; DNA: TGTGCCAGCAGTTTGGGGCCCGGGACTAATGAAAAACTGTTTTTT; CDR3: CASSLGPGTNEKLFF
V: TRBV28; length: 17; J: TRBJ1-5; size: -; D: TRBD1; DNA: TGTGCCAGCAGACCCCCACAGGGGTCGCAAGTCAATCAGCCCCAGCATTTT; CDR3: CASRPPQGSQVNQPQHF
V: TRBV5-5; length: 16; J: TRBJ2-2; size: -; D: TRBD2; DNA: TGTGCCAGCAGCTTGTGGGTAGCGGGAATCACCGGGGAGCTGTTTTTT; CDR3: CASSLWVAGITGELFF
V: TRBV18; length: 16; J: TRBJ2-7; size: once; D: TRBD1; DNA: TGTGCCAGCTCACCGGAGACAGGGTCATCACTCTACGAGCAGTACTTC; CDR3: CASSPETGSSLYEQYF
V: TRBV7-3; length: 16; J: TRBJ2-1; size: -; D: TRBD2; DNA: TGTGCCAGCAGCTTTGGGACTAGCGAGACATACAATGAGCAGTTCTTC; CDR3: CASSFGTSETYNEQFF
V: TRBV27; length: 14; J: TRBJ2-1; size: -; D: TRBD2; DNA: TGTGCCAGCAGTTCAGGGACTAGGGTCAATGAGCAGTTCTTC; CDR3: CASSSGTRVNEQFF
V: TRBV4-3; length: 15; J: TRBJ2-7; size: -; D: TRBD1; DNA: TGCGCCAGCAGCGCCTATCGGACAGGGAGCTACGAGCAGTACTTC; CDR3: CASSAYRTGSYEQYF
V: TRBV4-3; length: 21; J: TRBJ2-1; size: few; D: -; DNA: TGCGCCAGCAGCCAAGAAAGCGGCCAAACCACTTACTTCAGCTCCTACAATGAGCAGTTCTTC; CDR3: CASSQESGQTTYFSSYNEQFF
V: TRBV11-2; length: 14; J: TRBJ2-3; size: -; D: -; DNA: TGTGCCAGCAGCCCCAGGGCCGGCACAGATACGCAGTATTTT; CDR3: CASSPRAGTDTQYF
V: TRBV7-2; length: 13; J: TRBJ1-2; size: -; D: -; DNA: TGTGCCAGCAGCTTTGGGGGGACCTATGGCTACACCTTC; CDR3: CASSFGGTYGYTF
V: TRBV7-9; length: 14; J: TRBJ1-2; size: -; D: -; DNA: TGTGCCAGCAGCTTAGCCAGGGATGACTATGGCTACACCTTC; CDR3: CASSLARDDYGYTF
V: TRBV27; length: 16; J: TRBJ2-1; size: -; D: TRBD2; DNA: TGTGCCAGCAGTCCCACCGGATTAGCGGGATACAATGAGCAGTTCTTC; CDR3: CASSPTGLAGYNEQFF
V: TRBV5-1; length: 13; J: TRBJ1-1; size: -; D: -; DNA: TGCGCCAGCAGCTTAAGTGTTCAGGGTGTAGCTTTCTTT; CDR3: CASSLSVQGVAFF
V: TRBV30; length: 9; J: TRBJ2-2; size: -; D: -; DNA: TGTGCCCGCACCGGGGAGCTGTTTTTT; CDR3: CARTGELFF
V: TRBV6-6; length: 16; J: TRBJ2-7; size: -; D: TRBD1; DNA: TGTGCCAGCATTGACAGGGGGCGGTTAAACTCCTACGAGCAGTACTTC; CDR3: CASIDRGRLNSYEQYF
V: TRBV30; length: 13; J: TRBJ2-7; size: -; D: -; DNA: TGTGCCTGGAGTCTTTCGACTGCCTACGAGCAGTACTTC; CDR3: CAWSLSTAYEQYF
V: TRBV4-3; length: 16; J: TRBJ2-2; size: -; D: -; DNA: TGCGCCAGCAGCCAAGATATCGGACACCCGACCGGGGAGCTGTTTTTT; CDR3: CASSQDIGHPTGELFF
V: TRBV10-3; length: 15; J: TRBJ2-1; size: -; D: TRBD2; DNA: TGTGCCATCGCTCTTGAGCGGGGTCATATCGATGAGCAGTTCTTC; CDR3: CAIALERGHIDEQFF
V: TRBV5-5; length: 15; J: TRBJ2-2; size: -; D: TRBD2; DNA: TGTGCCAGCAGCACTAGCGGGAGCGGGGTCGGGGAGCTGTTTTTT; CDR3: CASSTSGSGVGELFF
V: TRBV7-9; length: 18; J: TRBJ2-1; size: -; D: TRBD2; DNA: TGTGCCAGCAGTAAATCCCCCCTAGCGGGGAGAGGGCACAATGAGCAGTTCTTC; CDR3: CASSKSPLAGRGHNEQFF
V: TRBV28; length: 13; J: TRBJ1-6; size: -; D: -; DNA: TGTGCCAGCAGGTCTCCGGATAATTCACCCCTCCACTTT; CDR3: CASRSPDNSPLHF
V: TRBV9; length: 14; J: TRBJ1-1; size: -; D: TRBD1; DNA: TGTGCCAGCAGCGCACAGGGGGCCGGCACTGAAGCTTTCTTT; CDR3: CASSAQGAGTEAFF